The entry below describes one TCR beta chain. Its specificity is unknown. PCR used 60 Vbeta primers and 13 Jbeta primers. TCRdb keeps only in-frame clones here, not all; method: immunoSEQ multiplex PCR. The data show over 110,000 clones, about 84% seen once. This sample is part of a study of cytomegalovirus exposure and HLA in healthy donors. Study observations and caveats: In a later analysis, HLA-associated TCR beta chains were more clonally expanded than equally common others. The Asian-associated ancestry cluster reportedly had fewer N-insertions than the approximately 670-donor mean in a later analysis. Highly shared sequence variants in one cluster were likely a sequencing artifact.

The CDR3 contains 16 residues. Germline lookup yields CDR1 MDHEN and CDR2 SYDVKM. V lost 3 bases and J lost 0; bases outside the gene matches: 2. Material for sequencing was PBMCs. This clonotype was obtained from a middle-aged woman in good health and CMV-seropositive. The chain joins TRBV28 to TRBJ1-4, with 9 bases identical to TRBD1. Here the CDR3 DNA reads TGTGCCAGCAGTTTGGACAGGGGCTCAACTAATGAAAAACTGTTTTTT. It encodes CASSLDRGSTNEKLFF.